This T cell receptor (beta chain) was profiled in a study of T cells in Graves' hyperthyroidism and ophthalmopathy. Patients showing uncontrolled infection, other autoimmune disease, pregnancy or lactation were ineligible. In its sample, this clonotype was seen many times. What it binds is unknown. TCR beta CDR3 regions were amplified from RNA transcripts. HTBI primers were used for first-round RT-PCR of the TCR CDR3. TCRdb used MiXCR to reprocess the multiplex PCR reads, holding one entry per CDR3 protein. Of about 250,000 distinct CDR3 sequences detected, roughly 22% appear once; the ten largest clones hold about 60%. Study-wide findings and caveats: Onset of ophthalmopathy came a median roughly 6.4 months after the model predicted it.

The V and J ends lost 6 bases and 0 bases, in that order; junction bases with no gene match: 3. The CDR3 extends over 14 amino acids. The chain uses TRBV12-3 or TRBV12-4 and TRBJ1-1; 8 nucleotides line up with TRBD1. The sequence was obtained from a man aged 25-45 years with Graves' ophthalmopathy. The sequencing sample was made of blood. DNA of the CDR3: TGTGCCAGCAGCCCGGGACAGGTGAACACTGAAGCTTTCTTT. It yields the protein CASSPGQVNTEAFF.